The present T cell receptor beta chain was sequenced within a study of blood T cells in healthy people across ages (dated by TCRdb to between 2014 and 2016). For the study in its entirety: In model experiments, template switching captured about one uniquely barcoded TCR beta cDNA molecule for every two T cells. Age-related changes in TCR beta repertoire diversity were measured in the study by deep sequencing normalized with unique cDNA molecular identifiers. The donors were split into four age groups: young (average around 15 years), middle-aged (about 40), aged (roughly 65) and long-lived (approximately 80). To avoid experimental bias, donors of different ages were randomly spread across the sequencing lanes. Two additional independent replicas of 1 million unique cDNA reads from the same blood draw were analyzed for two donors (one aged 18 to 29 and one aged 80 or older). Overall study outcomes, separate from this receptor: Because profiling used bulk unsorted PBMCs, naive and antigen-experienced compartments could not be compared conclusively. As age increased, observed TCR beta diversity per million T cells dropped in a roughly linear way, and a significant reduction was already evident by age around 41. Observed TCR beta diversity correlated strongly with the percentage of naive T cells measured by flow cytometry. Because donor CMV infection status was unknown, age-related changes in expanded clonotypes were potentially confounded. Estimates of total diversity based on one million sequenced T cells were considered lower bounds and underestimates. Compared with the aged group, the long-lived group had more naive CD4+ T cells, fewer expanded clones and increased TCR diversity, suggesting age selection.

Including cysteine and phenylalanine, the CDR3 has 17 amino acids. The CDR3 DNA has 51 bases and is translated from base 1. Trimming removed 2 bases from V and 4 bases from J; the gene matches leave 7 bases unexplained. CDR1 LGHNA and CDR2 YSLEER were looked up in the germline V gene. Donors were 39 systemically healthy Caucasian individuals from Russia aged roughly 6 to 95 years. Each donor gave approximately 9.3 milliliters of peripheral blood, collected into EDTA-treated Vacutainer tubes. PBMCs were isolated by Ficoll-Paque density-gradient centrifugation, with at least 6 million obtained per sample. Trizol reagent was used to extract total RNA from PBMCs, with at least 6 micrograms per sample. Naive CD45RAhigh/CD27high T cell percentages were measured by flow cytometry on a PBMC aliquot from every donor. This clonotype has only a few counts. The antigen it recognizes is unknown. Per-base quality was not reported, and no clone a single base away is much larger than it.

Library construction relied on 5' RACE. Reads for this sample came from an Illumina HiSeq 2500. The second PCR ran for roughly 6 to 11 cycles and used a J-beta primer mix along with a sample-barcoded 5' primer. A template-switch 5' adaptor carrying 12 random nucleotides introduced a unique molecular identifier onto each TCR beta cDNA molecule. Each sample yielded at least 2.5 million CDR3-containing paired-end reads. The Mint cDNA synthesis kit, primed by a TRBC-specific oligonucleotide, was used to synthesize first-strand cDNA from all RNA. After uracil-DNA glycosylase treatment, a first 18-cycle PCR used universal primers M1SS and BC2_uni_R on all cDNA. Regarding the original processing steps: For normalization, 1 million high-quality reads were randomly selected from each sample, with every read carrying a distinct molecular identifier. Reads sharing molecular identifiers were discarded rather than binned into consensus sequences. MiTCR, set to a Q25 quality threshold and the strictest error-elimination algorithm, was used for CDR3 identification, clonotype clustering and error correction. Lower-bound total TCR beta diversity was estimated with a nonparametric unseen species model using Euler transformation. The raw public reads went through TCRdb reprocessing: fastp at Q25, MiXCR clone calling, in-frame beta chains kept. Each record represents a unique CDR3 protein, reported with the most common genes and DNA among its rows. TCRdb's processing, not the authors', yielded these V and J calls. In this sample the table shows approximately 770,000 distinct CDR3 sequences, over 45% of which occur a single time. The ten largest clones capture 20% to 25% of the sample.

The sample consisted of blood. This sequence was found in a young man in good health. Recombination connected TRBV4-3 to TRBJ2-3; TRBD2 fits 12 bases in the junction. In nucleotides, the sequence is TGCGCCAGCAGCCAACCCCTAGCGGGAGGGCTGGCAGATACGCAGTATTTT. This encodes CASSQPLAGGLADTQYF.